These T cell receptor beta chains were read from a single sample in a study of T cells in Graves' hyperthyroidism and ophthalmopathy. TCRdb used MiXCR to reprocess the multiplex PCR reads, holding one entry per CDR3 protein. Among 500,000 to 600,000 distinct CDR3 sequences listed, about 20% were seen once. Specimen: blood. The origin of the receptors is a man in his forties with Graves' ophthalmopathy. Both conserved end residues are part of each CDR3. Each record gives: D gene, J gene, clone size, V gene, CDR3 DNA, CDR3 protein. D genes are given only for firm matches. Clone size is shown for a subset of rows, as once, few, many or a class of expanded clone.

D: TRBD1
J: TRBJ2-3
size: many
V: TRBV20-1
DNA: TGCAGTGCTAGTGAGGGGGCCAGCACAGATACGCAGTATTTT
CDR3: CSASEGASTDTQYF

D: TRBD2
J: TRBJ2-1
size: NA
V: TRBV4-2
DNA: TGTGCCAGCAGCCAAGATCTCCTCGGGACTATTTCTGAGCAGTTCTTC
CDR3: CASSQDLLGTISEQFF

D: NA
J: TRBJ1-2
size: few
V: TRBV28
DNA: TGTGCCAGCAGTACGATAGGGACGGCGGAGATTAACTATGGCTACACCTTC
CDR3: CASSTIGTAEINYGYTF

D: NA
J: TRBJ2-7
size: NA
V: TRBV18
DNA: TGTGCCAGCTCACCGAGGACTGGCTCGTTCTCCTACGAGCAGTACTTC
CDR3: CASSPRTGSFSYEQYF

D: NA
J: TRBJ1-5
size: NA
V: TRBV6-1
DNA: TGTGCCAGCTGGGCCCAGGAGGAGGACAATCAGCCCCAGCATTTT
CDR3: CASWAQEEDNQPQHF

D: TRBD1
J: TRBJ1-5
size: many
V: TRBV28
DNA: TGTGCCAGCAGTTTAAAGACAGGGGGCGACAATCAGCCCCAGCATTTT
CDR3: CASSLKTGGDNQPQHF

D: NA
J: TRBJ2-2
size: NA
V: TRBV12-3/TRBV12-4
DNA: TGTGCCAGCAGTAGCCAGGGTAGTTACACCGGGGAGCTGTTTTTT
CDR3: CASSSQGSYTGELFF

D: TRBD2
J: TRBJ2-1
size: many
V: TRBV6-1
DNA: TGTGCCAGCAGTGGAACTAGCGGGGGGGCCTGGGATGAGCAGTTCTTC
CDR3: CASSGTSGGAWDEQFF

D: NA
J: TRBJ1-6
size: NA
V: TRBV28
DNA: TGTGCCAGCAGCCCCCCCGGACGCGGGTGGGCGCATTCACCCCTCCACTTT
CDR3: CASSPPGRGWAHSPLHF

D: NA
J: TRBJ1-1
size: NA
V: TRBV10-3
DNA: TGTGCCATCAGCCAACCGGGACGGTCGAACACTGAAGCTTTCTTT
CDR3: CAISQPGRSNTEAFF

D: NA
J: TRBJ1-2
size: NA
V: TRBV9
DNA: TGTGCCAGCAGCGTAGAACCGGAACCTAACCGTGGCTACACCTTC
CDR3: CASSVEPEPNRGYTF

D: NA
J: TRBJ1-2
size: few
V: TRBV29-1
DNA: TGCAGCGTTGAAGATTCCAGGCGGGGCTACACCTTC
CDR3: CSVEDSRRGYTF

D: NA
J: TRBJ1-1
size: many
V: TRBV11-3
DNA: TGTGCCAGCAGCTTAACGGCAGCTGGTGAAGCTTTCTTT
CDR3: CASSLTAAGEAFF

D: TRBD1
J: TRBJ2-7
size: many
V: TRBV5-1
DNA: TGCGCCAGCAGCTTCGGTTTACAGGGGCCGGGCTCCTACGAGCAGTACTTC
CDR3: CASSFGLQGPGSYEQYF

D: TRBD1
J: TRBJ1-5
size: many
V: TRBV28
DNA: TGTGCCAGCACGGGACAGGGGACCCTATATAGCAATCAGCCCCAGCATTTT
CDR3: CASTGQGTLYSNQPQHF

D: NA
J: TRBJ2-7
size: NA
V: TRBV7-9
DNA: TGTGCCAGCAGCTCCCAAGCGTCTTCGTTACCCTTGGGTGGCGAGCAGTACTTC
CDR3: CASSSQASSLPLGGEQYF

D: TRBD2
J: TRBJ2-7
size: NA
V: TRBV7-2
DNA: TGTGCCAGCACCTTAGCGGGAGGAGCCCACGAGCAGTGCTTC
CDR3: CASTLAGGAHEQCF

D: NA
J: TRBJ2-3
size: NA
V: TRBV7-2
DNA: TGTGCCAGCAGCCCTCCGAACCGAGATTATACGCAGTATTTT
CDR3: CASSPPNRDYTQYF

D: NA
J: TRBJ2-5
size: NA
V: TRBV5-1
DNA: TGCGCCAGCGGGGTCGACAATCTCCAAGAGACCCAGTACTTC
CDR3: CASGVDNLQETQYF

D: NA
J: TRBJ1-2
size: many
V: TRBV28
DNA: TGTGCCAGCAGTCCCCGGGGCCCCTATGGCTACACCTTC
CDR3: CASSPRGPYGYTF

D: TRBD1
J: TRBJ1-3
size: few
V: TRBV4-1
DNA: TGCGCCAGTAGCTTCGGACAGGGGAGCTCTGGAAACACCATATATTTT
CDR3: CASSFGQGSSGNTIYF

D: NA
J: TRBJ2-1
size: few
V: TRBV18
DNA: TGTGCCAGCTCACCACCGGCCGAGAGCTCCTACAATGAGCAGTTCTTC
CDR3: CASSPPAESSYNEQFF

D: NA
J: TRBJ2-4
size: NA
V: TRBV5-4
DNA: TGTGCCAGCAGCTTTGGACAGGCCAAAAACATTCAGTACTTC
CDR3: CASSFGQAKNIQYF

D: NA
J: TRBJ2-7
size: many
V: TRBV9
DNA: TGTGCCAGCAGTAAAGGGTACGAGCAGTACTTC
CDR3: CASSKGYEQYF

D: NA
J: TRBJ2-4
size: few
V: TRBV12-3/TRBV12-4
DNA: TGTGCCAGCAGTTTTTTGAGGGACCGCGGGGAGTACTTC
CDR3: CASSFLRDRGEYF

D: TRBD1
J: TRBJ2-2
size: many
V: TRBV7-3
DNA: TGTGCCAGCAGCTTAGTTGGGACAGGCTTCGCGAACACCGGGGAGCTGTTTTTT
CDR3: CASSLVGTGFANTGELFF

D: NA
J: TRBJ1-5
size: many
V: TRBV2
DNA: TGTGCCAGCAGCAAGGAGGTGAGAAATCAGCCCCAGCATTTT
CDR3: CASSKEVRNQPQHF

D: NA
J: TRBJ2-1
size: few
V: TRBV28
DNA: TGTGCCAGCACTGGCGGTCCTAGCTCCTACAATGAGCAGTTCTTC
CDR3: CASTGGPSSYNEQFF

D: TRBD2
J: TRBJ2-7
size: few
V: TRBV5-1
DNA: TGCGCCAGCGGCCGGGGGGGAGACAGCCACTACGAGCAGTACTTC
CDR3: CASGRGGDSHYEQYF

D: NA
J: TRBJ1-3
size: NA
V: TRBV4-1
DNA: TGCGCCAGCAGCCAAGACCCGTGGGGAAACACCATATATTTT
CDR3: CASSQDPWGNTIYF

D: NA
J: TRBJ2-1
size: many
V: TRBV18
DNA: TGTGCCAGCCGAACCTGGGAGGTTCATGAGCAGTTCTTC
CDR3: CASRTWEVHEQFF

D: NA
J: TRBJ2-5
size: NA
V: TRBV19
DNA: TGTGCCAGTAGTATAGGACGGGGCAGTCTCGAAGAGACCCGGTACTTC
CDR3: CASSIGRGSLEETRYF